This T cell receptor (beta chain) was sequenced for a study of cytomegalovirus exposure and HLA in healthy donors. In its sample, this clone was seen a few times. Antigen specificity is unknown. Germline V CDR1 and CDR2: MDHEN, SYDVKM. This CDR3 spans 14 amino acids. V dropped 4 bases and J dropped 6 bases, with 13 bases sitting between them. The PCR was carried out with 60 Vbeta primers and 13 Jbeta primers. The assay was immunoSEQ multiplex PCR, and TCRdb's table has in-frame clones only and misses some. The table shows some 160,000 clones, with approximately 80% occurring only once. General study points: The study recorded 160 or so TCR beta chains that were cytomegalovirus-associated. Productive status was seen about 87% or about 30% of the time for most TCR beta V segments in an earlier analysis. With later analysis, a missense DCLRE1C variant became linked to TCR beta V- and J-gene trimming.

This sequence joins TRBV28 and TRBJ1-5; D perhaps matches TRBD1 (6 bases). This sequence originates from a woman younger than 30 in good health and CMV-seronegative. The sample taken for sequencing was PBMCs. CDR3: CASSYPSRGQPQHF. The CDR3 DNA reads TGTGCCAGCAGTTATCCATCCAGGGGTCAGCCCCAGCATTTT.